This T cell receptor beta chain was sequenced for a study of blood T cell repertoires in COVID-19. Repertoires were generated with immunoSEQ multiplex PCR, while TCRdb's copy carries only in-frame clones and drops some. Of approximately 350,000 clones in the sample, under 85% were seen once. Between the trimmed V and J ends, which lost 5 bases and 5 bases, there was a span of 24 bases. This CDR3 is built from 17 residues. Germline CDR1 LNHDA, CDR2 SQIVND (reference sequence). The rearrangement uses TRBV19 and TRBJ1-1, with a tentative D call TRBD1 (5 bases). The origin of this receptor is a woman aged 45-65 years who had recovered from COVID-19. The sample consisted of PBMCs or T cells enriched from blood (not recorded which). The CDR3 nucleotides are TGTGCCAGTAGTCCACGAAAACTGGACATGGCTCTTACTGAAGCTTTCTTT. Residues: CASSPRKLDMALTEAFF.